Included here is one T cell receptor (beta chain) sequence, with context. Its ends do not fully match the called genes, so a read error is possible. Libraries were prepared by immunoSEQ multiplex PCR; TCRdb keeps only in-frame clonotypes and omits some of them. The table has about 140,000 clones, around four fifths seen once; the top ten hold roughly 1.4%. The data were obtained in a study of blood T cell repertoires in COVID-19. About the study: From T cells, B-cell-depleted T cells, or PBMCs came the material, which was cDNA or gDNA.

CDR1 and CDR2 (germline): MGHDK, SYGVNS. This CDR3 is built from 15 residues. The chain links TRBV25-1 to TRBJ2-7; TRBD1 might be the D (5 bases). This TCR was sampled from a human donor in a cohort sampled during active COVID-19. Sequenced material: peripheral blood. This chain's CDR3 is CANSELERGHYEQYF. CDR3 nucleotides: TGTGCCAACAGTGAATTAGAAAGGGGTCACTACGAGCAGTACTTC.